The 17 T cell receptor beta chains reported below all come from one sample, sequenced in a study of OX40 agonist ivuxolimab in advanced cancers. The data were produced by immunoSEQ multiplex PCR, yet TCRdb's version contains in-frame clones alone and is incomplete. The sample lists around 82,000 clones, about 86% seen once, with approximately 0.71% in the top ten. The sequenced sample was CD4+ or CD8+ T cells sorted from blood, obtained in a trial of the OX40 agonist ivuxolimab. The receptors originated from an adult with an advanced solid tumor such as melanoma, head and neck, liver or kidney cancer.

The V and J genes are TRBV5-1 and TRBJ2-1; D is uncertain. This CDR3 has 16 amino acids. V shed 5 bases and J shed 4 bases, with 19 bases lying between them. Germline assignment: CDR1 SGHRS and CDR2 YFSETQ. Here the CDR3 reads CASSLQPSAGYNEQFF. The CDR3 DNA sequence: TGCGCCAGCAGTCTCCAACCCAGCGCCGGGTACAATGAGCAGTTCTTC.

The V call is TRBV5-6, the J call TRBJ2-3, with 7 positions matching TRBD1. Germline V gene data show CDR1 as SGHDT and CDR2 as YYEEEE. Germline trimming cut 0 bases from V and 3 bases from J; bases unmatched to any gene: 4. The length of the CDR3 is 15 residues. The CDR3 sequence: CASSLGQGETDTQYF. The CDR3, as DNA: TGTGCCAGCAGCTTGGGGCAGGGGGAAACAGATACGCAGTATTTT.

This CDR3 is CASSARQGDTEAFF. The CDR3 nucleotides are TGTGCCAGCAGTGCCCGACAGGGAGACACTGAAGCTTTCTTT. V usage is TRBV6-5 and J usage is TRBJ1-1; 7 positions agree with TRBD1. The CDR3 consists of 14 residues. V shed 5 bases, J shed 3 bases, and the junction held 6 bases outside the gene matches. Per the germline V gene, CDR1 is MNHEY and CDR2 is SVGAGI.

V is TRBV15 and J is TRBJ2-7; D may be TRBD2 (5 bases). V dropped 0 bases and J dropped 4 bases, with 16 bases sitting between them. The CDR3 runs 16 residues. From germline, CDR1 is LNHNV and CDR2 YYDKDF (reference sequence). CDR3 residues: CATSRDRGYRGYEQYF. CDR3 bases: TGTGCCACCAGCAGAGATCGTGGTTACCGGGGATACGAGCAGTACTTC.

The rearrangement uses TRBV5-4 and TRBJ2-1; 16 nucleotides agree with TRBD2. V gave up 0 bases and J gave up 14 bases; unmatched junction bases: 11. This CDR3 contains 17 residues. Per germline, CDR1 SGHNT and CDR2 YYREEE (reference sequence). The CDR3 DNA follows: TGTGCCAGCAGCTTGGTAGGGGGGACTAGCGGGAGGGTCCCAAAGTTCTTC. It translates to CASSLVGGTSGRVPKFF. Supplemented by reference TRBV5-4 and TRBJ2-1, the full variable domain reads ETGVTQSPTHLIKTRGQQVTLRCSSQSGHNTVSWYQQALGQGPQFIFQYYREEENGRGNFPPRFSGLQFPNYSSELNVNALELDDSALYLCASSLVGGTSGRVPKFFGPGTRLTVL.

The chain couples TRBV19 to TRBJ1-5; 7 bases line up with TRBD1. The CDR3 extends over 16 amino acids. Germline V CDR1 and CDR2: LNHDA, SQIVND (reference sequence). V lost 5 bases, J lost 0 bases, and 7 bases stayed unmatched. CDR3 in amino acids: CASSGSGQFSNQPQHF. CDR3 coding DNA: TGTGCCAGTAGTGGATCGGGACAGTTTAGCAATCAGCCCCAGCATTTT.

The rearrangement joins TRBV28 to TRBJ1-5; D may be TRBD1 (6 bases). The CDR3 contains 14 residues. Trimming cost V 8 bases and J 2 bases, with 13 bases left between them. Germline CDR1 reads MDHEN; CDR2 reads SYDVKM. For the CDR3, the DNA is TGTGCCAGCGGACAACAGGGCGGCAATCAGCCCCAGCATTTT. Residues: CASGQQGGNQPQHF.

This chain connects TRBV4-3 to TRBJ2-5, with unresolved D. The CDR3 has 13 residues. Germline V gene data show CDR1 as LGHNA and CDR2 as YSLEER. Trimming stripped 0 bases from V and 5 bases from J, with 7 bases between. In DNA form, the CDR3 reads TGCGCCAGCAGCCAAGATCTCCGGGAGACCCAGTACTTC. Its protein product is CASSQDLRETQYF.

The rearrangement links TRBV10-3 to TRBJ2-4; weak D call: TRBD2 (5 bases). The CDR3 spans 13 residues. Germline assignment: CDR1 ENHRY and CDR2 SYGVKD. Trimming shortened V by 0 bases and J by 7 bases, and 7 bases separated the two germline ends. For the CDR3, the DNA is TGTGCCATCAGTGAGTCAGGCGGGAACATTCAGTACTTC. It yields the protein CAISESGGNIQYF.

J is TRBJ2-1 and V is TRBV7-3; 11 nucleotides align to TRBD2. From germline, CDR1 is SGHTA and CDR2 FQGTGA. Trimming took 3 bases from V and 4 from J; bases not matched to a gene: 5. This CDR3 region has 16 residues. The CDR3 DNA reads as TGTGCCAGCAGCTTGAGTGGGACTAGCGGATACAATGAGCAGTTCTTC. Amino acid sequence: CASSLSGTSGYNEQFF.

The rearrangement links TRBV7-2 to TRBJ2-2, with 12 bases fitting TRBD1. V lost 5 bases, J lost 9 bases, and 7 bases stayed unmatched. The CDR3 runs 15 residues. Per germline, CDR1 SGHTA and CDR2 FQGNSA. The CDR3 loop reads CASSAGTGGNRELFF. Here the CDR3 DNA reads TGTGCCAGCAGCGCCGGGACAGGGGGCAACCGGGAGCTGTTTTTT.

J is TRBJ1-3 and V is TRBV5-4; the D gene is possibly TRBD1 (5 bases). The germline gives CDR1 SGHNT, CDR2 YYREEE (reference sequence). Trimming stripped 0 bases from V and 0 bases from J, with 19 bases between. CDR3 length: 19 amino acids. The CDR3 sequence: CASSLGLGQGTDSGNTIYF. The CDR3 coding sequence is TGTGCCAGCAGCTTGGGGCTGGGGCAAGGGACGGACTCTGGAAACACCATATATTTT.

V and J are TRBV19 and TRBJ1-5; TRBD1 matches 7 bases. The CDR3 runs to 15 residues. Germline V gene data show CDR1 as LNHDA and CDR2 as SQIVND (reference sequence). V was clipped by 6 bases and J by 0 bases; unmatched bases: 5. CDR3 loop: CASSRDSGSNQPQHF. DNA of the CDR3: TGTGCCAGTAGCAGGGACAGCGGTAGCAATCAGCCCCAGCATTTT.

The gene calls are TRBV28 and TRBJ2-6, with 10 bases matching TRBD1. Per the germline V gene, CDR1 is MDHEN and CDR2 is SYDVKM. CDR3 length: 18 residues. With 5 bases clipped from V and 4 bases from J, the junction kept 11 bases outside the gene matches. Here the CDR3 DNA reads TGTGCCAGCAGTCCCACGACAGGGGGCGGGGTCGGGGCCAACGTCCTGACTTTC. This encodes CASSPTTGGGVGANVLTF.

The V and J genes are TRBV19 and TRBJ2-5; possible D gene TRBD1, 6 bases. V was cut by 6 bases and J by 3 bases, with 11 bases left in between. This CDR3 spans 13 amino acids. CDR1 is LNHDA, CDR2 SQIVND, per germline (reference sequence). CDR3 sequence (DNA): TGTGCCAGTAGGAGACAGGAAAAAGAGACCCAGTACTTC. Encoded protein: CASRRQEKETQYF.

The genes are TRBV28 and TRBJ2-5; 8 positions match TRBD2. V was clipped by 2 bases and J by 5 bases; unmatched bases: 13. The CDR3 runs 17 residues. Germline V gives CDR1 MDHEN, CDR2 SYDVKM. DNA of the CDR3: TGTGCCAGCAGTTTAGCGACCCTAAGCGGGGGCAGGGAGACCCAGTACTTC. Protein: CASSLATLSGGRETQYF.

Only a few counts were recorded for this clone. The chain joins TRBV6-6 to TRBJ2-3, with D uncertain. In germline, CDR1 is MNHNY, CDR2 SVGAGI (reference sequence). The V end lost 3 bases, the J end lost 6 bases, and 7 bases lay between the germline ends. CDR3 size: 12 residues. The CDR3 protein is CASSYPPDTQYF. CDR3 DNA sequence: TGTGCCAGCAGTTATCCGCCCGATACGCAGTATTTT.